This T cell receptor (beta chain) appears in the sequencing data of a study of CDR3 diversity in severe acne. This clonotype came up many times. TCRdb re-called the PCR reads through MiXCR, storing one row per CDR3 protein. The sample has roughly 100,000 distinct CDR3 sequences; roughly half are singletons. The source material was blood. The sequence was obtained from a male donor with acne.

CDR3 in amino acids: CASGVVWMGSHYGYTF. CDR3 nucleotide sequence: TGTGCCAGCGGGGTAGTGTGGATGGGCTCTCACTATGGCTACACCTTC. The genes are TRBV5-6 and TRBJ1-2; no definite D call. In germline, CDR1 is SGHDT, CDR2 YYEEEE. The ends were cut back, 7 bases at V and 3 bases at J, with 22 bases in the middle. CDR3 length: 16 residues.